A selection of T cell receptor beta chains follows, all from one sample in a study of T cell responses to AZD1222 COVID-19 vaccine. Sequencing used immunoSEQ multiplex PCR; TCRdb keeps in-frame clones, though not all of them. The sample lists roughly 120,000 clones, over 90% occurring once. The sample was peripheral blood, taken 28 days after the second AZD1222 dose. The receptors originated from an adult who received the AZD1222 COVID-19 vaccine. Each CDR3 is given with its conserved first and last residue. A D gene is named only where the DNA matches it firmly. The size field is filled for only some rows; it gives once, few, many or a size class.

clone_size: once
d_call: TRBD1
v_call: TRBV28
j_call: TRBJ1-1
cdr3_nt: TGTGCCAGCATCCTCCCTCCGGGACAGGGGCTTGATGGCACTGAAGCTTTCTTT
cdr3_aa: CASILPPGQGLDGTEAFF

clone_size: NA
d_call: NA
v_call: TRBV5-1
j_call: TRBJ1-4
cdr3_nt: TGCGCCAGCACGGGGGGCCCAGCTAATGAAAAACTGTTTTTT
cdr3_aa: CASTGGPANEKLFF

clone_size: NA
d_call: NA
v_call: TRBV11-2
j_call: TRBJ2-2
cdr3_nt: TGTGCCAGCAGCTTAATGGCCGGGACCGGGGAGCTGTTTTTT
cdr3_aa: CASSLMAGTGELFF

clone_size: NA
d_call: TRBD1
v_call: TRBV10-3
j_call: TRBJ1-6
cdr3_nt: TGTGCCATCACGGACAGGGGGAATTCACCCCTCCACTTT
cdr3_aa: CAITDRGNSPLHF

clone_size: NA
d_call: NA
v_call: TRBV5-1
j_call: TRBJ2-3
cdr3_nt: TGCGCCAGCAGCTTGCGGACAGATACGCAGTATTTT
cdr3_aa: CASSLRTDTQYF

clone_size: NA
d_call: TRBD2
v_call: TRBV10-3
j_call: TRBJ2-7
cdr3_nt: TGTGCCGCAAGACCCGGGACTAGTGCCTACGAGCAGTACTTC
cdr3_aa: CAARPGTSAYEQYF

clone_size: NA
d_call: NA
v_call: TRBV28
j_call: TRBJ1-5
cdr3_nt: TGTGCCAGCAGTCCCCCCCAGGGACATCAGCCCCAGCATTTT
cdr3_aa: CASSPPQGHQPQHF

clone_size: NA
d_call: NA
v_call: TRBV12-3/TRBV12-4
j_call: TRBJ2-1
cdr3_nt: TGTGCCAGCAGCCTGGTGGGAGATGAGCAGTTCTTC
cdr3_aa: CASSLVGDEQFF

clone_size: NA
d_call: TRBD1
v_call: TRBV7-6
j_call: TRBJ1-1
cdr3_nt: TGTGCCAGCAGCTTAGTCCCGGGACAGGGGATGGGGGAAGCTTTCTTT
cdr3_aa: CASSLVPGQGMGEAFF

clone_size: NA
d_call: NA
v_call: TRBV6-5
j_call: TRBJ2-7
cdr3_nt: TGTGCCAGCAGTCCGGGCAACTACGAGCAGTACTTC
cdr3_aa: CASSPGNYEQYF

clone_size: NA
d_call: TRBD1
v_call: TRBV5-5
j_call: TRBJ1-4
cdr3_nt: TGTGCCAGCAGCTTGGCCCAGGACAGGGTTGATGAAAAACTGTTTTTT
cdr3_aa: CASSLAQDRVDEKLFF

clone_size: NA
d_call: NA
v_call: TRBV5-1
j_call: TRBJ2-5
cdr3_nt: TGCGCCAGCAGCAAACCGGGACTTAGTTTAGAGACCCAGTACTTC
cdr3_aa: CASSKPGLSLETQYF

clone_size: NA
d_call: NA
v_call: TRBV7-2
j_call: TRBJ1-3
cdr3_nt: TGTGCCAGCAGCCCCGCCTGGAGCTCTGGAAACACCATATATTTT
cdr3_aa: CASSPAWSSGNTIYF

clone_size: once
d_call: NA
v_call: TRBV5-4
j_call: TRBJ2-6
cdr3_nt: TGTGCCAGCAGCTTGTCTGTGGACTCTGGGGCCAACGTCCTGACTTTC
cdr3_aa: CASSLSVDSGANVLTF

clone_size: NA
d_call: NA
v_call: TRBV19
j_call: TRBJ1-1
cdr3_nt: TGTGCCAGTATCACACCATTGAACACTGAAGCTTTCTTT
cdr3_aa: CASITPLNTEAFF

clone_size: medium-sized
d_call: NA
v_call: TRBV19
j_call: TRBJ1-1
cdr3_nt: TGTGCCAGTAGCCTAGGGGGGGTGGGCACTGAAGCTTTCTTT
cdr3_aa: CASSLGGVGTEAFF

clone_size: NA
d_call: NA
v_call: TRBV4-2
j_call: TRBJ1-5
cdr3_nt: TGTGCCAGCAGCCAAGATTCCAATCAGCCCCAGCATTTT
cdr3_aa: CASSQDSNQPQHF

clone_size: NA
d_call: NA
v_call: TRBV19
j_call: TRBJ2-1
cdr3_nt: TGTGCCAGTAGTTTGCCAGGGAGCTCCTACAATGAGCAGTTCTTC
cdr3_aa: CASSLPGSSYNEQFF

clone_size: NA
d_call: TRBD2
v_call: TRBV4-2
j_call: TRBJ2-4
cdr3_nt: TGTGCCAGCAGCCAAACTAAACGGACTAGCGGGTCGCAAGGCATTCAGTACTTC
cdr3_aa: CASSQTKRTSGSQGIQYF